These 20 T cell receptor beta chains share one sample of origin, sequenced in a study of T cells in Graves' hyperthyroidism and ophthalmopathy. Amplification of TCR beta CDR3 regions was performed using RNA transcripts as template. The TCR CDR3 first-round RT-PCR relied on the HTBI primer set. MiXCR was run by TCRdb on the multiplex PCR reads, yielding one entry per CDR3 protein. This sample has approximately 870,000 distinct CDR3 sequences, with around 38% found just once. The specimen was blood. The receptors derive from a man younger than 35 with Graves' hyperthyroidism.

The gene calls are TRBV2 and TRBJ1-2; D might be TRBD1 (6 bases). The CDR3 is 12 residues long. Trimming shortened V by 8 bases and J by 0 bases, and 7 bases separated the two germline ends. CDR1 is SNHLY, CDR2 FYNNEI, per germline. The CDR3 bases are TGTGCCAGCCGGGACACTAACTATGGCTACACCTTC. This codes for CASRDTNYGYTF.

Ten or more counts support this clonotype. This chain's CDR3 is CASSFRDRGQETQYF. The CDR3 nucleotides are TGTGCCAGTAGCTTCCGGGACAGGGGGCAGGAGACCCAGTACTTC. The rearrangement uses TRBV19 and TRBJ2-5; 12 positions agree with TRBD1. Germline assignment: CDR1 LNHDA and CDR2 SQIVND (reference sequence). The V gene end was trimmed by 6 bases and the J gene end by 5 bases; junction bases not matched to a gene: 7. This CDR3 is built from 15 residues.

As concerns this clonotype: Lacking the conserved final phenylalanine or tryptophan, this CDR3 likely reflects a read error. The DNA is left out, because the CDR3 cannot be placed on it with certainty; the CDR3 is given as TCRdb lists it. This chain's CDR3 is CASSSGPGT. The chain carries TRBV7-9 and TRBJ1-6; TRBD1 reflects the table's D call only, with no check against the DNA. The germline CDR1 and CDR2 sequences are SEHNR and FQNEAQ (reference sequence). From its first to its last residue, the CDR3 has 9 amino acids.

This clonotype was observed a few times. The genes are TRBV7-2 and TRBJ1-6; TRBD1 matches at 7 bases. The CDR3 runs to 16 residues. Germline loops: CDR1 SGHTA, CDR2 FQGNSA. Losses at the gene ends were 1 base for V and 5 bases for J; bases not matched to a gene: 5. The DNA of the CDR3 is TGTGCCAGCAGCTTAGGATTAGGGGGCCATAATTCACCCCTCCACTTT. It yields the protein CASSLGLGGHNSPLHF.

This sequence joins TRBV7-2 and TRBJ1-1; 7 nucleotides align to TRBD1. The CDR3 is 15 residues long. V lost 5 bases and J lost 4; bases outside the gene matches: 10. CDR1 is SGHTA and CDR2 is FQGNSA in the germline V gene. The CDR3 sequence: CASSHPQGSSTEAFF. DNA for the CDR3: TGTGCCAGCAGCCATCCACAGGGGTCGAGCACTGAAGCTTTCTTT.

The V and J genes are TRBV24-1 and TRBJ1-3; 7 nucleotides line up with TRBD1. Germline CDR1 and CDR2: KGHDR and SFDVKD. The CDR3 length is 16 residues. V trimming: 4 bases; J trimming: 0 bases; junction bases outside the gene matches: 5. The CDR3 is CATSDPTGHSGNTIYF. For the CDR3, the DNA is TGTGCCACCAGTGACCCGACAGGGCACTCTGGAAACACCATATATTTT.

This sequence joins TRBV15 and TRBJ1-5, with D unresolved. Germline CDR1 and CDR2: LNHNV and YYDKDF (reference sequence). V lost 3 bases to trimming and J lost 7 bases, with 10 bases between them. The CDR3 has 13 amino acids. The CDR3 is CATSSSRAQPQHF. CDR3 in DNA: TGTGCCACCAGCAGTTCTAGGGCCCAGCCCCAGCATTTT.

This clonotype was found many times. The chain uses TRBV15 and TRBJ1-1; D is unresolved. V was clipped by 0 bases and J by 0 bases, with 5 bases between them. This CDR3 has 14 amino acids. Per the germline V gene, CDR1 is LNHNV and CDR2 is YYDKDF (reference sequence). CDR3 coding DNA: TGTGCCACCAGCAGAGAGGGCCTGAACACTGAAGCTTTCTTT. It yields the protein CATSREGLNTEAFF.

In this sample, this clonotype turned up many times. V is TRBV15 and J is TRBJ1-1, with a weak D call TRBD1 (6 bases). The CDR3 consists of 18 residues. V was pared by 4 bases and J by 3 bases, with 24 bases between. Looked up from germline, CDR1 is LNHNV and CDR2 is YYDKDF (reference sequence). The CDR3 sequence: CATSTSGVWGRRDTEAFF. The CDR3 nucleotides read TGTGCCACCAGCACCTCAGGGGTGTGGGGCAGGCGGGACACTGAAGCTTTCTTT.

This clonotype has a count of ten or more. J is TRBJ2-7 and V is TRBV9; 8 bases fit TRBD1. The CDR3 sequence is 14 residues long. Germline CDR1 is SGDLS and CDR2 is YYNGEE. V gave up 2 bases and J gave up 5 bases; unmatched junction bases: 6. The CDR3 sequence is CASSVGQGGDEQYF. CDR3 nucleotide sequence: TGTGCCAGCAGCGTTGGACAGGGCGGCGACGAGCAGTACTTC.

The CDR3 DNA sequence: TGTGCCAGCAGTCCCCCGGGGGGGGGTGGCACCGGGGAGCTGTTTTTT. Translated, it gives CASSPPGGGGTGELFF. V is TRBV25-1 and J is TRBJ2-2; TRBD2 matches at 8 bases. V gave up 5 bases and J gave up 4 bases; unmatched junction bases: 9. The CDR3 is 16 amino acids. CDR1 and CDR2 from the germline V gene are MGHDK and SYGVNS.

A few counts support this clonotype. The rearrangement joins TRBV11-2 to TRBJ2-7; 9 nucleotides agree with TRBD1. The V and J ends lost 5 bases and 1 base, in that order; junction bases with no gene match: 3. The CDR3 sequence is 14 residues long. From germline, CDR1 is SGHAT and CDR2 FQNNGV. CDR3 residues: CASSRDRASYEQYF. The CDR3 nucleotides are TGTGCCAGCAGCCGGGACAGGGCTTCCTACGAGCAGTACTTC.

This clonotype was counted a few times. The chain links TRBV25-1 to TRBJ1-6; tentative D call: TRBD1 (6 bases). V lost 5 bases, J lost 6 bases, and 8 bases lay in between. Germline V gene lookup returns CDR1 MGHDK and CDR2 SYGVNS. This CDR3 contains 13 residues. CDR3: CASSPDSNSPLHF. The CDR3, as DNA: TGTGCCAGCAGTCCGGACAGTAATTCACCCCTCCACTTT.

In DNA, the CDR3 is TGTGCCAGTAGTATCCAAACAGGAGGTCAGCCCCAGCATTTT. As protein: CASSIQTGGQPQHF. The chain combines TRBV19 with TRBJ1-5; D may be TRBD1 (5 bases). Germline lookup yields CDR1 LNHDA and CDR2 SQIVND (reference sequence). V was shortened by 3 bases and J by 6 bases, with 12 bases between the two germline ends. The length of the CDR3 is 14 residues.

This clonotype was found many times. CDR3 in amino acids: CASTHPVKEGLFF. The CDR3 region has the DNA TGTGCCAGCACCCATCCAGTGAAGGAGGGACTGTTTTTT. The chain joins TRBV12-3 or TRBV12-4 to TRBJ1-4; D not resolved. The V end was cut by 7 bases, the J end by 13 bases, with 19 bases between. CDR3 length: 13 amino acids.

As for this clonotype: A read error is likely, as this CDR3 ends without the conserved phenylalanine or tryptophan. The rearrangement joins TRBV7-2 to TRBJ1-2; D might be TRBD1 (6 bases). The CDR3 has 13 residues. The germline V gene has CDR1 SGHTA and CDR2 FQGNSA. V dropped 1 base and J dropped 8 bases, with 11 bases sitting between them. The CDR3 protein is CASSLGQGHGYTL. The CDR3 nucleotides read TGTGCCAGCAGCTTAGGGCAGGGACACGGCTACACCCTC.

The rearrangement links TRBV7-2 to TRBJ2-7; TRBD2 matches 7 bases. CDR1 is SGHTA, CDR2 FQGNSA, per germline. This CDR3 is 14 amino acids long. With 5 bases clipped from V and 5 bases from J, the junction kept 9 bases outside the gene matches. The DNA for the CDR3 is TGTGCCAGCAGCCCCTCGGGAGGCGGGAACGAGCAGTACTTC. It is translated as CASSPSGGGNEQYF.

This clonotype has ten or more counts. This chain connects TRBV19 to TRBJ1-2; possible D gene TRBD1, 6 bases. This CDR3 spans 13 amino acids. Trimming took 5 bases from V and 2 from J, leaving 9 bases between them. Germline V gene sequence: CDR1 LNHDA, CDR2 SQIVND (reference sequence). CDR3 in DNA: TGTGCCAGTAGTGATCAGGGGAACTATGGCTACACCTTC. It codes for CASSDQGNYGYTF.

Only a few counts were recorded for this clonotype. The CDR3 loop reads CSAGAGFGNQPQHF. CDR3 bases: TGCAGTGCCGGCGCGGGGTTCGGCAATCAGCCCCAGCATTTT. This sequence joins TRBV20-1 and TRBJ1-5; D not resolved. The germline V and J ends were trimmed by 6 bases and 2 bases, with 14 bases remaining between them. Per the germline V gene, CDR1 is DFQATT and CDR2 is SNEGSKA (reference sequence). The CDR3 is 14 amino acids.

Remarks on this clonotype: A junction end diverges from the germline sequence, so it may reflect a read error. The V and J genes are TRBV7-9 and TRBJ2-5, with D maybe TRBD2 (6 bases). CDR1 is SEHNR, CDR2 FQNEAQ, per germline (reference sequence). The CDR3 extends over 14 amino acids. CDR3 coding DNA: TGCGCCAGCAGCCGCGGAGGGGTTATCGAGACCCAGTACTTC. Its protein is CASSRGGVIETQYF.